This record looks at one T cell receptor beta chain sequence and its context. Its target is unknown. This CDR3 contains 11 residues. Germline CDR1 DFQATT, CDR2 SNEGSKA (reference sequence). V shed 3 bases and J shed 6 bases, with 6 bases lying between them. This sample was taken from a study of beta chain features in type 1 diabetes. General study results and limits: When Type 1 diabetes patients were examined, their TCRB CDR3s proved moderately but significantly shorter in all four CD4+ subsets. Still unanswered here is whether HLA type influences TCRB rearrangement. Junctions at VDJ sites from type 1 diabetes patients had fewer insertions and more deletions.

TCRB transcripts that were expressed got sequenced, as all of the isolated RNA had been reverse transcribed. Measured with immunoSEQ multiplex PCR; TCRdb has only the in-frame clones, and not every one. The sample shows approximately 730,000 clones, roughly 13% of them seen only once. The J gene is TRBJ2-1, the V gene TRBV20-1; no reliable D call. The sequenced sample was naive CD4+ T cells from blood. The TCR originated in a man aged 18 to 29 with type 1 diabetes. DNA of the CDR3: TGCAGTGCTAGCCAACCCAATGAGCAGTTCTTC. This sequence encodes CSASQPNEQFF.